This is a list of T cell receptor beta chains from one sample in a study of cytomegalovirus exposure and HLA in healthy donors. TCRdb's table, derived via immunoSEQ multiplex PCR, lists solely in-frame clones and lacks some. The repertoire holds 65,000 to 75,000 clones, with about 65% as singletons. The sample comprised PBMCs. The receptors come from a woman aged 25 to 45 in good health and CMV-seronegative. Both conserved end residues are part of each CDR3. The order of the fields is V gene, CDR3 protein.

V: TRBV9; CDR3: CASGLPGDYGYTF
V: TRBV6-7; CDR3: CASSYDRSGGEAFF
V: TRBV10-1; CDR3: CANLGAGETQYF
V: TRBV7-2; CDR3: CASSFGQRTEAFF
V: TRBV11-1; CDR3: CASSLDQGSDTQYF
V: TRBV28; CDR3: CASSFRGSFSNQPQHF
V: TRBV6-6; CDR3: CASSYGGVGDGYTF
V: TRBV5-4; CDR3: CASSLGVSGGQETQYF
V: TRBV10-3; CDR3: CAIRDSLNTEAFF
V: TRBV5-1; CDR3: CASRSTDTQYF
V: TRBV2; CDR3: CASSEVWTNTGELFF
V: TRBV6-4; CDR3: CASSPTSGGGDTQYF
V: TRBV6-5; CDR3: CASSAPGQGAVGYTF
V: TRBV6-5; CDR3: CASSDRGAYEQYF
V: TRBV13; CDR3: CASSPFLEGYTF
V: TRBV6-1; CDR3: CASSELAGALRGDTQYF
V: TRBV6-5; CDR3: CASSYMPGVGEQYF
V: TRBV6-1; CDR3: CASSRGLNSPLHF
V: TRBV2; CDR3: CASSENRGGNQPQHF
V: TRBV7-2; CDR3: CASSLDSILSEQFF
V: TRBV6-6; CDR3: CASSTPPGQGTEKLFF
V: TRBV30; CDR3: CAWSFPGDGSGSYTF
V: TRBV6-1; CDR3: CASESRLSRYEQYF
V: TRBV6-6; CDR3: CASSYGTGEDTIYF
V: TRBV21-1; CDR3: CASSKERRRGNQPQHF
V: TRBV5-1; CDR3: CASSLYNTGRGYTF
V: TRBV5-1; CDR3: CASSLEQGIGYTF
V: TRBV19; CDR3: CASRPGLGETQYF
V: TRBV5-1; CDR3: CASSLGQGTQETQYF
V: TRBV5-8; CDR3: CASSLGAGGAYEQYF
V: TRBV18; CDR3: CASSPSGTQETQYF
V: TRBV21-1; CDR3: CASRGPSAGGGPNNEQFF
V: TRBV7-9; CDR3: CASSSSSGGAVTQYF
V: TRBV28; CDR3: CASSSRQIYLLEDGYTF
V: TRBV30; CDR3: CAWSGGVVIEQFF
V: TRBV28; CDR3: CASSPLAGEAYEQHF
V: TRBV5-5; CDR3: CASSSTGATNTGELFF
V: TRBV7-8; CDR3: CASSYDRADSGTGELFF
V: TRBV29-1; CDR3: CSVRSGAYEQYF
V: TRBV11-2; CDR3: CASSLGPRGLAEAFF
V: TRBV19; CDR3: CASSPLRTGPRSSAKNIQYF
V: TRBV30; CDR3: CAWSRGNQPQHF
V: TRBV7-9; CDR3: CASSLAGTGDVYEQYF
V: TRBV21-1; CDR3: CASSKAPPGQGKDEQFF
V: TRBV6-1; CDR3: CASTYRGGHGYTF
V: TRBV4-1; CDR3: CASSPLPFAGFTEAFF
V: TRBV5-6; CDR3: CASSAGLRYEQYF
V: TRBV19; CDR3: CASQTGTGNTIYF
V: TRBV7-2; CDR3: CASSFTGGISEAFF
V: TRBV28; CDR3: CASSLFTEYNSPLHF
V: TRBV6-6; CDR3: CASSPDRGRRPQHF